Following are 5 T cell receptor beta chains from one sample sequenced in a study of control samples from healthy donors and cancer patients (dated by TCRdb to 2018 to 2020). Library creation used the immunoSEQ multiplex PCR assay. TCRdb obtained this table from immuneACCESS and retained in-frame rearrangements with V and J assigned. These tables miss some clones; where compared with another copy, unresolved V genes account for less than half of the shortfall, and the remainder is unexplained. The sample data list about 180,000 clones, and about 91% of these were observed just once. Clones ranked in the top ten supply roughly 2.1% of the sample. The source material was blood. These receptors all stem from a middle-aged woman in good health.

The J gene is TRBJ1-1, the V gene TRBV3-1 (or the pseudogene TRBV3-2), with D uncertain. V was clipped by 1 base and J by 11 bases, with 11 bases between them. The CDR3 is made up of 12 amino acids. Germline V lookup: CDR1 LGHDT, CDR2 YNNKEL (reference sequence). The CDR3, as DNA: TGTGCCAGCAGCCAAGGGGCTTTGCAGGCTTTCTTT. Amino acids: CASSQGALQAFF.

V and J are TRBV18 and TRBJ2-6, with 7 bases that match TRBD1. There are 17 residues in the CDR3. V lost 2 bases, J lost 2 bases, and 6 bases stayed unmatched. Germline V gene lookup returns CDR1 KGHSH and CDR2 LQKENI. CDR3 nucleotides: TGTGCCAGCTCACCAAGACAGGGCGGCGCTGGGGCCAACGTCCTGACTTTC. It translates to CASSPRQGGAGANVLTF. Full variable domain (missing parts from reference TRBV18 and TRBJ2-6): NAGVMQNPRHLVRRRGQEARLRCSPMKGHSHVYWYRQLPEEGLKFMVYLQKENIIDESGMPKERFSAEFPKEGPSILRIQQVVRGDSAAYFCASSPRQGGAGANVLTFGAGSRLTVL.

V is TRBV6-6 and J is TRBJ1-6, with no clear D. V dropped 4 bases and J dropped 3 bases, with 7 bases sitting between them. Germline assignment: CDR1 MNHNY and CDR2 SVGAGI (reference sequence). The CDR3 contains 14 residues. The CDR3 protein is CASSSTDYNSPLHF. The CDR3 coding sequence is TGTGCCAGCAGTTCGACGGACTATAATTCACCCCTCCACTTT.

The chain joins TRBV6-6 to TRBJ1-3, with D unclear. Germline V gene sequence: CDR1 MNHNY, CDR2 SVGAGI (reference sequence). V shed 1 base and J shed 0 bases, with 4 bases lying between them. The CDR3 length is 14 residues. The CDR3 is CASSYLSSGNTIYF. The CDR3 DNA reads as TGTGCCAGCAGTTACTTGAGCTCTGGAAACACCATATATTTT.

The J gene is TRBJ2-1, the V gene TRBV1; the table's D call TRBD2 went unverified against the DNA. TRBV1 is classified as a pseudogene. The CDR3 has 17 amino acids. CDR3 sequence (DNA): TGCACCAGCAGACGGGCGGGAGATTCCGGGGGGGCGAATGAGCAGTTCTTC. Amino acid sequence: CTSRRAGDSGGANEQFF.